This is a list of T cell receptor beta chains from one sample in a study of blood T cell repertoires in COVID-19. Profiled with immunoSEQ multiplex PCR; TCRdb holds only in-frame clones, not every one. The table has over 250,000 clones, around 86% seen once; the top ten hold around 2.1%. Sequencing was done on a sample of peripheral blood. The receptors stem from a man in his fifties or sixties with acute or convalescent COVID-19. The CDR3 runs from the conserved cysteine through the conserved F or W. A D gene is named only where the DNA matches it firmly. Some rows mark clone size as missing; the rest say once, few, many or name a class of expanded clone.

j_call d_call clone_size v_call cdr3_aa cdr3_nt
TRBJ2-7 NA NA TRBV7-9 CASSHLGQKYEQYF TGTGCCAGCAGCCACCTCGGACAGAAATACGAGCAGTACTTC
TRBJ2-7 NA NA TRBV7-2 CASSLSASYEQYF TGTGCCAGCAGCTTATCGGCTAGCTACGAGCAGTACTTC
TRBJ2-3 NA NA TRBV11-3 CASAVQGDTQYF TGTGCCAGCGCCGTACAGGGTGATACGCAGTATTTT
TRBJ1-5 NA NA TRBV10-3 CAISDQVSNQPQHF TGTGCCATCAGTGATCAGGTATCCAATCAGCCCCAGCATTTT
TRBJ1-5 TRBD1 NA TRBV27 CASSRSTGPNQPQHF TGTGCCAGCAGCAGGTCGACAGGGCCTAATCAGCCCCAGCATTTT
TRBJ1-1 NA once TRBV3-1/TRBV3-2 CASSQGGIRTEAFF TGTGCCAGCAGCCAAGGAGGGATAAGGACTGAAGCTTTCTTT
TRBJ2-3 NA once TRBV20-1 CSARPVDTQYF TGCAGTGCTAGACCCGTAGATACGCAGTATTTT
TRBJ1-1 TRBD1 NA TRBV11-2 CASSMLTTGPITEAFF TGTGCCAGCAGCATGCTTACGACAGGGCCGATCACTGAAGCTTTCTTT
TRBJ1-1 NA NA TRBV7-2 CASSQGQLAEAFF TGTGCCAGCAGCCAAGGACAGTTGGCTGAAGCTTTCTTT
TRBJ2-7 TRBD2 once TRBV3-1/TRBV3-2 CASSQDSLAGRPTFYEQYF TGTGCCAGCAGCCAAGATTCACTAGCGGGGCGCCCAACCTTCTACGAGCAGTACTTC
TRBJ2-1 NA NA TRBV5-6 CASNLSAYSYNEQFF TGTGCCAGCAACTTGAGCGCCTACTCCTACAATGAGCAGTTCTTC
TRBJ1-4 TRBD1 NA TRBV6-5 CASSPTGVGEKLFF TGTGCCAGCAGCCCGACAGGGGTTGGGGAAAAACTGTTTTTT
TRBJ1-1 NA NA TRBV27 CASSLRSGAEAFF TGTGCCAGCAGCTTGAGGTCGGGGGCTGAAGCTTTCTTT
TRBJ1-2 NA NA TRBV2 CASSLALLADYTF TGTGCCAGCAGTTTGGCTCTCTTAGCGGACTACACCTTC
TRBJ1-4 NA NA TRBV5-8 CASSLRLSGSELFF TGTGCCAGCAGCCTACGGCTTTCGGGTAGCGAACTGTTTTTT
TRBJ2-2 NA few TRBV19 CASSHRETGELFF TGTGCCAGTAGTCACAGGGAAACCGGGGAGCTGTTTTTT
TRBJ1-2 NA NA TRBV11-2 CASSLDRTGYTF TGTGCCAGCAGCCTCGACAGGACTGGCTACACCTTC
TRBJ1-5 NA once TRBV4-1 CASSQDPAGNQPQHF TGCGCCAGCAGCCAAGATCCGGCAGGTAATCAGCCCCAGCATTTT
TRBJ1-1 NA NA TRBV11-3 CATSRGANTEAFF TGTGCCACCAGCCGGGGGGCGAACACTGAAGCTTTCTTT
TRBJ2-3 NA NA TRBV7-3 CASSYSTDTQYF TGTGCCAGCAGTTATAGCACAGATACGCAGTATTTT
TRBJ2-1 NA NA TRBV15 CATSDSYTTMKQFF TGTGCCACCAGTGACAGCTACACTACAATGAAGCAGTTCTTC
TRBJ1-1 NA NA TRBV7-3 CASRFNGYHEAFF TGTGCCAGCAGGTTCAACGGGTACCATGAAGCTTTCTTT
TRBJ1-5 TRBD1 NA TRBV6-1 CASSEGGRGAYSNQPQHF TGTGCCAGCAGTGAAGGTGGCAGGGGGGCTTATAGCAATCAGCCCCAGCATTTT
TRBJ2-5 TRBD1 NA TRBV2 CASRGPGGETQYF TGTGCCAGCAGGGGGCCAGGGGGAGAGACCCAGTACTTC
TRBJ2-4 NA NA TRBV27 CASSEDSYQVKNIQYF TGTGCCAGCAGCGAGGACAGCTACCAGGTCAAAAACATTCAGTACTTC
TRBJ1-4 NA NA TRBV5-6 CASSWAYEKLFF TGTGCCAGCAGCTGGGCCTATGAAAAACTGTTTTTT
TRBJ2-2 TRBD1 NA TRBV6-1 CASVDRANTGELFF TGTGCCAGTGTGGACAGGGCGAACACCGGGGAGCTGTTTTTT
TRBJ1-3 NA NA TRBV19 CASWGGASGNTIYF TGTGCCAGTTGGGGGGGGGCTTCTGGAAACACCATATATTTT
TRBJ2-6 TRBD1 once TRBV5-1 CASSSGTAGANVLTF TGCGCCAGCAGCTCCGGGACAGCTGGGGCCAACGTCCTGACTTTC
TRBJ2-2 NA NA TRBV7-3 CASSPPRGTGELFF TGTGCCAGCAGCCCCCCCCGGGGGACCGGGGAGCTGTTTTTT
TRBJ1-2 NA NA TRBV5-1 CASSLDPGTPYGYTF TGCGCCAGCAGCTTGGACCCCGGGACACCATATGGCTACACCTTC
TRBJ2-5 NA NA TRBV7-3 CASSFGIQETQYF TGTGCCAGCAGCTTCGGGATTCAAGAGACCCAGTACTTC
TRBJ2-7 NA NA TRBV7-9 CASSLDGRGTDYEQYF TGTGCCAGCAGCTTAGACGGGCGGGGCACCGACTACGAGCAGTACTTC
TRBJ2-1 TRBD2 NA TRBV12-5 CASGTLAGMAYNEQFF TGTGCTAGTGGCACACTAGCGGGGATGGCCTACAATGAGCAGTTCTTC
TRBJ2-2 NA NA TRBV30 CAWIRGITGELFF TGTGCCTGGATCAGGGGTATAACCGGGGAGCTGTTTTTT
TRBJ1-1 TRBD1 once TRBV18 CASSPLQGSGTEAFF TGTGCCAGCTCACCTTTACAGGGGTCGGGGACTGAAGCTTTCTTT
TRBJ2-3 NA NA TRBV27 CASSFIPGADTQYF TGTGCCAGCAGTTTCATCCCGGGGGCAGATACGCAGTATTTT
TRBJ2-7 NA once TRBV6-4 CASVRGYYEQYF TGTGCCAGCGTTAGGGGATACTACGAGCAGTACTTC
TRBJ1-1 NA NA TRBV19 CASSMVPGQGFTEAFF TGTGCCAGTAGTATGGTGCCGGGGCAGGGGTTCACTGAAGCTTTCTTT
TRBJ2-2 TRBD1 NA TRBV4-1 CASSPRTGEAGELFF TGCGCCAGCAGCCCGCGGACAGGGGAGGCCGGGGAGCTGTTTTTT
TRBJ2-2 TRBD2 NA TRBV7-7 CASSLNRGAGELFF TGTGCTAGCAGCCTTAATCGGGGGGCCGGGGAGCTGTTTTTT
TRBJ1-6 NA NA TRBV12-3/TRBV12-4 CASSLVGVSPLHF TGTGCCAGCAGTTTAGTAGGGGTCTCACCCCTCCACTTT
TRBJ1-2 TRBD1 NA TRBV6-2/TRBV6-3 CASSRQGARGYTF TGTGCCAGCAGCCGACAGGGGGCACGGGGCTACACCTTC
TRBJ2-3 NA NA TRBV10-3 CAISGGGQETDTQYF TGTGCCATCAGTGGGGGGGGACAGGAGACAGATACGCAGTATTTT
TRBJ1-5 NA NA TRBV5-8 CASRDKWGRPQHF TGTGCCAGCAGGGATAAGTGGGGCAGGCCCCAGCATTTT
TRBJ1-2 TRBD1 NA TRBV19 CASSIKGGPYGYTF TGTGCCAGTAGTATTAAAGGGGGCCCCTATGGCTACACCTTC
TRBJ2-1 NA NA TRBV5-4 CASSLDYTNEQFF TGTGCCAGCAGCCTAGACTACACCAATGAGCAGTTCTTC
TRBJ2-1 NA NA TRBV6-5 CASSFTSLPYNEQFF TGTGCCAGCAGCTTCACTAGTCTCCCCTACAATGAGCAGTTCTTC
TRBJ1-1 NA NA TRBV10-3 CAISPMGLTEAFF TGTGCCATCAGCCCTATGGGGCTTACTGAAGCTTTCTTT
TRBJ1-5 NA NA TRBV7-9 CASSSPGSGSQPQHF TGTGCCAGCAGTAGCCCGGGGTCGGGTTCTCAGCCCCAGCATTTT
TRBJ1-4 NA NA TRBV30 CAWSVRYNEKLFF TGTGCCTGGAGTGTCCGGTATAATGAAAAACTGTTTTTT
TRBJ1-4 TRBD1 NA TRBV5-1 CASSLNSGGNEKLFF TGCGCCAGCAGCTTGAATTCAGGGGGTAATGAAAAACTGTTTTTT
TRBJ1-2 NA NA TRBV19 CASRRGGYGYTF TGTGCCAGTCGCAGGGGCGGCTATGGCTACACCTTC
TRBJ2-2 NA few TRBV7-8 CASSLARRSNTGELFF TGTGCCAGCAGCTTAGCGCGTCGGTCGAACACCGGGGAGCTGTTTTTT
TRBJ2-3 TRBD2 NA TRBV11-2 CASSARAAGGFTDTQYF TGTGCCAGCAGCGCGCGGGCGGCGGGGGGCTTCACAGATACGCAGTATTTT
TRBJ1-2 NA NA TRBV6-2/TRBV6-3 CASSYRGGYTF TGTGCCAGCAGTTACAGGGGCGGCTACACCTTC
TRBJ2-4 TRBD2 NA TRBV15 CATSRVGGINIQYF TGTGCCACCAGCAGAGTGGGGGGGATAAACATTCAGTACTTC
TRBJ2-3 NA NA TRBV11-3 CASSLRRSTDTQYF TGTGCCAGCAGCTTAAGGAGAAGCACAGATACGCAGTATTTT
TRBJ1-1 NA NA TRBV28 CATKTRTWNTEAFF TGTGCCACCAAAACCAGGACTTGGAACACTGAAGCTTTCTTT